This TCR beta chain stems from a study of graft-versus-host responses after intestinal transplantation. About the research overall: All recipients were transplanted with multivisceral, liver-intestinal, or isolated intestinal grafts. The study gave all recipients anti-thymocyte globulin induction, then tacrolimus and steroids for about three years.

Comments on this clone: Its target is not known.

Findings and limits, study-wide: Graft-donor T cell macrochimerism in patients accompanied high graft-versus-host to host-versus-graft clonal ratios in allografts.

Trimming cost V 4 bases and J 7 bases; bases outside gene matches: 3. Germline V gene sequence: CDR1 MDHEN, CDR2 SYDVKM. The CDR3 has 12 amino acids. TCRdb's table, derived via immunoSEQ multiplex PCR, lists solely in-frame clones and lacks some. The sample has about 100,000 clones, 87% seen once; the top ten hold over 0.75%. This rearrangement joins TRBV28 to TRBJ1-2; the match to TRBD1 covers 7 bases. The TCR sequence derives from a human donor who was the organ donor for an intestinal transplant. Here the sequenced sample was unstimulated CD4+ T cells sorted from spleen or lymph node cells, taken before transplant. The CDR3 DNA is TGTGCCAGCAGTTACAGGGGCCCTGGCTACACCTTC. This encodes CASSYRGPGYTF.